The sequence of this TCR beta chain was determined in a study of technical replicates of blood from a few donors. The CDR3 length is 16 residues. Trimming stripped 3 bases from V and 5 bases from J, with 19 bases between. Germline CDR1 reads MGHDK; CDR2 reads SYGVNS. Profiling relied on immunoSEQ multiplex PCR, and the TCRdb table lists in-frame clones only, not all of them. The table has 87,000 or so clones, roughly 94% seen once. This chain uses TRBV25-1 with TRBJ2-5, with a weak D call TRBD2 (6 bases). The sequence came from a human donor in good health. Sequenced sample: T cells isolated from PBMCs. The CDR3 region has the DNA TGTGCCAGCAGTGACCAGGGACGCGGGGTAGGCGAGACCCAGTACTTC. Translated: CASSDQGRGVGETQYF.